Below, 32 T cell receptor beta chains from the same sample are listed, as sequenced in a study of blood T cell repertoires in COVID-19. The table came from immunoSEQ multiplex PCR; TCRdb's copy has only in-frame clones and leaves some out. The profile shows 100,000 or so clones, roughly nine tenths of them singletons. The specimen was peripheral blood. The receptors here all came from a man aged 30 to 45 in a cohort sampled during active COVID-19.

The chain recombines TRBV7-2 with TRBJ1-2; 8 nucleotides agree with TRBD1. CDR1 and CDR2 (germline): SGHTA, FQGNSA. With V trimmed by 4 bases and J by 4 bases, 5 bases remained unmatched. This CDR3 contains 14 residues. The CDR3 bases are TGTGCCAGCAGCTCAGGGACAGGCTTCTATGGCTACACCTTC. This sequence encodes CASSSGTGFYGYTF. Full variable domain (remainder filled in from reference TRBV7-2 and TRBJ1-2): GAGVSQSPSNKVTEKGKDVELRCDPISGHTALYWYRQSLGQGLEFLIYFQGNSAPDKSGLPSDRFSAERTGGSVSTLTIQRTQQEDSAVYLCASSSGTGFYGYTFGSGTRLTVV.

The genes are TRBV2 and TRBJ2-2; TRBD2 matches 7 bases. V lost 2 bases, J lost 4 bases, and 16 bases stayed unmatched. CDR3 size: 19 residues. Germline V CDR1 and CDR2: SNHLY, FYNNEI. CDR3 nucleotides: TGTGCCAGCAGTGAACGGTCCGGGAGGACCCCTCAGAGCACCGGGGAGCTGTTTTTT. It specifies CASSERSGRTPQSTGELFF.

The chain carries TRBV3-1 (or the pseudogene TRBV3-2) and TRBJ2-3, with 15 bases aligning to TRBD2. The V segment lost 1 base and the J segment 6 bases; nucleotides outside the gene matches: 5. This CDR3 comprises 17 residues. CDR1 is LGHDT, CDR2 YNNKEL, per germline (reference sequence). In DNA, the CDR3 is TGTGCCAGCAGCCAAGGTTGGACTAGCGGGGGGGAGGATACGCAGTATTTT. Translated, it gives CASSQGWTSGGEDTQYF.

This rearrangement joins TRBV6-6 to TRBJ1-6; the match to TRBD1 covers 9 bases. The CDR3 extends over 15 amino acids. Trimming removed 6 bases from V and 5 bases from J; junction bases left unmatched: 5. The germline CDR1 and CDR2 sequences are MNHNY and SVGAGI (reference sequence). The CDR3 sequence: CASSRQGVNNSPLHF. For the CDR3, the DNA is TGTGCCAGCAGCCGACAGGGGGTTAATAATTCACCCCTCCACTTT.

The J gene is TRBJ1-4, the V gene TRBV5-4; unclear D gene. V gave up 0 bases and J gave up 4 bases, with 7 bases separating them. The CDR3 runs to 14 residues. Per germline, CDR1 SGHNT and CDR2 YYREEE (reference sequence). The CDR3 here is CASSLDRHNEKLFF. CDR3 in DNA: TGTGCCAGCAGCTTGGACAGACATAATGAAAAACTGTTTTTT.

The J gene is TRBJ1-2, the V gene TRBV18; 7 nucleotides line up with TRBD1. CDR1 is KGHSH and CDR2 is LQKENI in the germline V gene. This CDR3 is 15 amino acids long. The V segment lost 3 bases and the J segment 6 bases; nucleotides outside the gene matches: 10. The CDR3 sequence is CASSPRRDSVDGYTF. CDR3 DNA sequence: TGTGCCAGCTCACCGCGACGGGACAGCGTCGATGGCTACACCTTC.

The rearrangement links TRBV7-8 to TRBJ2-1; D not certain. Germline V gene lookup returns CDR1 SGHVS and CDR2 FQNEAQ. V shed 5 bases and J shed 0 bases, with 17 bases lying between them. The CDR3 spans 17 residues. CDR3 coding DNA: TGTGCCAGCAGCCCATATGCGGTACCGAGCTCCTACAATGAGCAGTTCTTC. Encoded protein: CASSPYAVPSSYNEQFF.

The chain recombines TRBV14 with TRBJ2-1, with D maybe TRBD2 (6 bases). In germline, CDR1 is SGHDN, CDR2 FVKESK. The CDR3 is 14 amino acids. V was trimmed by 2 bases and J by 9 bases, leaving 14 bases between them. The CDR3 DNA reads as TGTGCCAGCAGCCAATTCGGGAGCCCCACTGAGCAGTTCTTC. It encodes CASSQFGSPTEQFF. Full variable domain (remainder filled in from reference TRBV14 and TRBJ2-1): EAGVTQFPSHSVIEKGQTVTLRCDPISGHDNLYWYRRVMGKEIKFLLHFVKESKQDESGMPNNRFLAERTGGTYSTLKVQPAELEDSGVYFCASSQFGSPTEQFFGPGTRLTVL.

This rearrangement joins TRBV6-6 to TRBJ1-5; 9 positions agree with TRBD1. The V gene's germline CDR1 is MNHNY and CDR2 SVGAGI (reference sequence). The CDR3 sequence is 15 residues long. V gave up 6 bases and J gave up 3 bases; unmatched junction bases: 6. The CDR3: CASRGRDRDNQPQHF. CDR3 DNA: TGTGCCAGCAGGGGCCGGGACAGGGACAATCAGCCCCAGCATTTT.

The chain has TRBV23-1 and TRBJ2-2; the match to TRBD1 covers 7 bases. TRBV23-1 is an ORF, with its function uncertain. The CDR3 totals 16 residues. Trimming cost V 1 base and J 2 bases; bases outside gene matches: 4. DNA for the CDR3: TGCGCCAGCAGTCAATTGGGGGACAGTAACACCGGGGAGCTGTTTTTT. Its translation is CASSQLGDSNTGELFF.

The chain uses TRBV29-1 and TRBJ1-1; 8 bases are shared with TRBD1. Trimming removed 5 bases from V and 8 bases from J; junction bases left unmatched: 1. This CDR3 comprises 10 residues. The germline CDR1 and CDR2 sequences are SQVTM and ANQGSEA. The CDR3: CSVRTGEAFF. For the CDR3, the DNA is TGCAGCGTTCGGACAGGGGAAGCTTTCTTT.

The rearrangement uses TRBV7-8 and TRBJ2-7, with 7 bases identical to TRBD1. Germline loops: CDR1 SGHVS, CDR2 FQNEAQ. The CDR3 runs to 12 residues. The V gene end was trimmed by 7 bases and the J gene end by 4 bases; junction bases not matched to a gene: 4. CDR3 region: CASTPGQYEQYF. The CDR3 DNA reads TGTGCCAGCACCCCGGGACAGTACGAGCAGTACTTC.

The chain has TRBV5-1 and TRBJ2-7, with 7 bases fitting TRBD1. CDR1 is SGHRS and CDR2 is YFSETQ in the germline V gene. This CDR3 has 14 amino acids. Germline trimming cut 3 bases from V and 2 bases from J; bases unmatched to any gene: 5. The CDR3 coding sequence is TGCGCCAGCAGCTGGGGGACAGCGCCCTACGAGCAGTACTTC. Its protein product is CASSWGTAPYEQYF. The full variable domain, in which reference TRBV5-1 and TRBJ2-7 provide the parts outside the CDR3, is KAGVTQTPRYLIKTRGQQVTLSCSPISGHRSVSWYQQTPGQGLQFLFEYFSETQRNKGNFPGRFSGRQFSNSRSEMNVSTLELGDSALYLCASSWGTAPYEQYFGPGTRLTVT.

The chain has TRBV6-6 and TRBJ2-2; TRBD1 is a possible D gene (6 bases). The CDR3 totals 16 residues. Trimming removed 2 bases at V and 0 bases at J, with 10 bases between. The germline CDR1 and CDR2 sequences are MNHNY and SVGAGI (reference sequence). The CDR3 spells CASSYDRFANTGELFF. CDR3 DNA sequence: TGTGCCAGCAGTTACGACAGGTTCGCGAACACCGGGGAGCTGTTTTTT.

The count of this clone is one. In nucleotides, the CDR3 is TGTGCCATCACCCCCGGGCAGGGGTTAAACTATGGCTACACCTTC. The encoded protein is CAITPGQGLNYGYTF. J is TRBJ1-2 and V is TRBV10-3; TRBD1 is a possible D gene (6 bases). CDR3 length: 15 amino acids. Per the germline V gene, CDR1 is ENHRY and CDR2 is SYGVKD. The germline V and J ends were trimmed by 7 bases and 2 bases, with 17 bases remaining between them.

The chain couples TRBV13 to TRBJ2-2; possibly TRBD2 for D (6 bases). CDR1 is PRHDT, CDR2 FYEKMQ, per germline (reference sequence). Trimming took 1 base from V and 1 from J, leaving 13 bases between them. CDR3 size: 17 residues. In DNA, the CDR3 is TGTGCCAGCAGCTTAGCGGTGGATAGCGGGAACACCGGGGAGCTGTTTTTT. It is translated as CASSLAVDSGNTGELFF.

V gene TRBV6-4 combines with J gene TRBJ1-1, with D unclear. The CDR3 is made up of 11 amino acids. V was trimmed by 3 bases and J by 7 bases, leaving 6 bases between them. Germline V lookup: CDR1 MRHNA, CDR2 SNTAGT. CDR3 sequence (DNA): TGTGCCAGCAGTGAGTCGGTTGAAGCTTTCTTT. This sequence encodes CASSESVEAFF.

The chain employs TRBV29-1 and TRBJ1-1; a weak D match, TRBD1 (6 bases). Trimming shortened V by 1 base and J by 0 bases, and 18 bases separated the two germline ends. This CDR3 contains 17 residues. Per the germline V gene, CDR1 is SQVTM and CDR2 is ANQGSEA. The DNA for the CDR3 is TGCAGCGTTGAAGCCCGAAGGGACACCCGGCTGAACACTGAAGCTTTCTTT. As protein: CSVEARRDTRLNTEAFF.

The V and J genes are TRBV29-1 and TRBJ1-5; TRBD1 agrees at 7 bases. Trimming at V came to 6 bases and at J to 9 bases, leaving 11 bases not matched to a gene. Germline loops: CDR1 SQVTM, CDR2 ANQGSEA. The CDR3 length is 13 residues. CDR3 DNA sequence: TGCAGCGTGGGACAGAGCCTCGCTGGGCCCCAGCATTTT. It codes for CSVGQSLAGPQHF.

The chain couples TRBV7-8 to TRBJ2-5, with D perhaps matching TRBD1 (6 bases). This CDR3 is built from 15 residues. The germline V and J ends were trimmed by 5 bases and 1 base, with 14 bases remaining between them. Germline CDR1 SGHVS, CDR2 FQNEAQ. For the CDR3, the DNA is TGTGCCAGCAGCCAGATCCGGACAGTCCAAGAGACCCAGTACTTC. Its protein product is CASSQIRTVQETQYF. The full variable domain, completed using reference TRBV7-8 and TRBJ2-5, is GAGVSQSPRYKVAKRGQDVALRCDPISGHVSLFWYQQALGQGPEFLTYFQNEAQLDKSGLPSDRFFAERPEGSVSTLKIQRTQQEDSAVYLCASSQIRTVQETQYFGPGTRLLVL.

This rearrangement joins TRBV18 to TRBJ1-5; no definite D call. Germline values: CDR1 KGHSH, CDR2 LQKENI. The CDR3 has 15 residues. V was trimmed by 1 base and J by 5 bases, leaving 12 bases between them. The CDR3 DNA reads TGTGCCAGCTCACCACAGGATAGTGCGGATCAGCCCCAGCATTTT. Protein sequence: CASSPQDSADQPQHF.

V usage is TRBV9 and J usage is TRBJ2-7; D unclear. CDR1 is SGDLS and CDR2 is YYNGEE in the germline V gene. The CDR3 spans 13 residues. The ends were cut back, 0 bases at V and 3 bases at J, with 7 bases in the middle. CDR3 amino acids: CASSVAIGYEQYF. The CDR3 DNA follows: TGTGCCAGCAGCGTAGCTATCGGCTACGAGCAGTACTTC.

The chain combines TRBV12-5 with TRBJ2-3; 7 bases agree with TRBD1. V lost 6 bases and J lost 3; bases outside the gene matches: 12. The CDR3 is 16 amino acids. Germline values: CDR1 LGHNT, CDR2 FRNRAP. The CDR3 DNA reads TGTGCTAGTGGCACCCCGGGACAGTCTACAACAGATACGCAGTATTTT. This gives the protein CASGTPGQSTTDTQYF.

The chain links TRBV18 to TRBJ1-1; D possibly corresponds to TRBD1 (5 bases). This CDR3 spans 15 amino acids. V lost 3 bases to trimming and J lost 0 bases, with 11 bases between them. Germline V gene data show CDR1 as KGHSH and CDR2 as LQKENI. As DNA, the CDR3 is TGTGCCAGCTCACCTCCCGGGGGGGTGAACACTGAAGCTTTCTTT. It encodes CASSPPGGVNTEAFF.

This clone was picked up a small number of times. The chain couples TRBV10-3 to TRBJ1-2; D ambiguous. V gave up 2 bases and J gave up 5 bases, with 21 bases separating them. Germline V gene sequence: CDR1 ENHRY, CDR2 SYGVKD. CDR3 length: 17 residues. The CDR3 DNA reads as TGTGCCATCAGTGAGGGGTTCGGGAACGGAGGCGCGTATGGCTACACCTTC. Protein product: CAISEGFGNGGAYGYTF.

The rearrangement links TRBV19 to TRBJ2-1; the match to TRBD2 covers 9 bases. The CDR3 sequence is 18 residues long. Germline V lookup: CDR1 LNHDA, CDR2 SQIVND (reference sequence). The V and J ends lost 1 base and 8 bases, in that order; junction bases with no gene match: 15. CDR3 in amino acids: CASSIVRGGAARRHEQFF. The CDR3 bases are TGTGCCAGTAGTATAGTACGCGGGGGGGCGGCTAGGAGACATGAGCAGTTCTTC.

This chain uses TRBV19 with TRBJ2-2; possible D gene TRBD1, 6 bases. CDR1 and CDR2 from the germline V gene are LNHDA and SQIVND (reference sequence). V lost 7 bases and J lost 0, with 9 bases in between. This CDR3 spans 14 amino acids. CDR3 amino acids: CASKWGPNTGELFF. Here the CDR3 DNA reads TGTGCCAGTAAGTGGGGGCCGAACACCGGGGAGCTGTTTTTT.

The chain couples TRBV14 to TRBJ2-1; 7 bases are shared with TRBD2. This CDR3 contains 14 residues. Germline V gene lookup returns CDR1 SGHDN and CDR2 FVKESK. Losses at the gene ends were 5 bases for V and 8 bases for J; bases not matched to a gene: 9. The CDR3 is CASSRGGGVDEQFF. CDR3 DNA sequence: TGTGCCAGCAGCAGAGGTGGGGGGGTCGATGAGCAGTTCTTC.

This chain links TRBV6-6 with TRBJ1-2; possible D gene TRBD1, 6 bases. V lost 8 bases to trimming and J lost 3 bases, with 10 bases between them. CDR3 size: 12 residues. Germline V gene data show CDR1 as MNHNY and CDR2 as SVGAGI (reference sequence). The CDR3 protein is CASARGDYGYTF. The CDR3 region has the DNA TGTGCCAGCGCCAGGGGCGACTATGGCTACACCTTC.

The chain recombines TRBV6-2 or TRBV6-3 with TRBJ2-4; 9 bases line up with TRBD2. This CDR3 has 19 amino acids. Germline trimming cut 2 bases from V and 0 bases from J; bases unmatched to any gene: 11. From germline, CDR1 is MNHEY and CDR2 SVGEGT. The CDR3 bases are TGTGCCAGCAGTTACGGCAGCGGGGGGCCCCCCCTAGCCAAAAACATTCAGTACTTC. Its translation: CASSYGSGGPPLAKNIQYF.

The chain joins TRBV7-7 to TRBJ2-1, with TRBD1 matching over 8 bases. The CDR3 is 15 amino acids. V was pared by 5 bases and J by 0 bases, with 3 bases of the junction left unmatched. Germline lookup yields CDR1 SSHAT and CDR2 FNYEAQ (reference sequence). CDR3 region: CASSPGQGSYNEQFF. The CDR3 nucleotides read TGTGCCAGCAGCCCAGGACAGGGCTCCTACAATGAGCAGTTCTTC.

This clone was observed once. The V gene is TRBV2, the J gene TRBJ2-5, with TRBD1 as a possible D gene (5 bases). This CDR3 comprises 15 residues. Deletions cut 4 bases from V and 1 base from J, with 13 bases between. From germline, CDR1 is SNHLY and CDR2 FYNNEI. In DNA form, the CDR3 reads TGTGCCAGCAGTGGGGAAACAGGAGCCCAAGAGACCCAGTACTTC. It specifies CASSGETGAQETQYF.